The clone carrying this T cell receptor beta chain was seen only a few times. Antigen specificity is unknown. 5'RACE primed from the constant segment yielded TCR alpha and TCR beta cDNA libraries bearing sample barcodes and UMIs. TCRdb independently ran MiXCR on the 5' RACE reads; one entry per CDR3 protein. The table has approximately 300,000 distinct CDR3 sequences, approximately 15% seen once. These data belong to a study of T-cell memory formation after mild COVID-19. There are 15 residues in the CDR3. Germline CDR1 and CDR2: KGHDR and SFDVKD. V was pared by 7 bases and J by 3 bases, with 15 bases between. Findings and caveats of the study: Mostly located in CM and EM were contracting CD4+ clones, with contracting CD8+ clones located in EMRA. Day 37-peaking second-wave clones had unconfirmed SARS-CoV-2 specificity. Detection of some responders pre-infection suggested pre-existing cross-reactive memory T cells participated.

What was sequenced was PBMCs or a T cell subset sorted from them (not recorded which). V gene TRBV24-1 combines with J gene TRBJ2-4, with D possibly being TRBD1 (6 bases). This receptor was obtained from a man younger than 35 who had mild COVID-19 (a few samples of this study predate the infection). Cell type and time point are not known. CDR3 residues: CATSSGEMGKNIQYF. CDR3 nucleotides: TGTGCCACCAGCTCAGGGGAGATGGGCAAAAACATTCAGTACTTC.